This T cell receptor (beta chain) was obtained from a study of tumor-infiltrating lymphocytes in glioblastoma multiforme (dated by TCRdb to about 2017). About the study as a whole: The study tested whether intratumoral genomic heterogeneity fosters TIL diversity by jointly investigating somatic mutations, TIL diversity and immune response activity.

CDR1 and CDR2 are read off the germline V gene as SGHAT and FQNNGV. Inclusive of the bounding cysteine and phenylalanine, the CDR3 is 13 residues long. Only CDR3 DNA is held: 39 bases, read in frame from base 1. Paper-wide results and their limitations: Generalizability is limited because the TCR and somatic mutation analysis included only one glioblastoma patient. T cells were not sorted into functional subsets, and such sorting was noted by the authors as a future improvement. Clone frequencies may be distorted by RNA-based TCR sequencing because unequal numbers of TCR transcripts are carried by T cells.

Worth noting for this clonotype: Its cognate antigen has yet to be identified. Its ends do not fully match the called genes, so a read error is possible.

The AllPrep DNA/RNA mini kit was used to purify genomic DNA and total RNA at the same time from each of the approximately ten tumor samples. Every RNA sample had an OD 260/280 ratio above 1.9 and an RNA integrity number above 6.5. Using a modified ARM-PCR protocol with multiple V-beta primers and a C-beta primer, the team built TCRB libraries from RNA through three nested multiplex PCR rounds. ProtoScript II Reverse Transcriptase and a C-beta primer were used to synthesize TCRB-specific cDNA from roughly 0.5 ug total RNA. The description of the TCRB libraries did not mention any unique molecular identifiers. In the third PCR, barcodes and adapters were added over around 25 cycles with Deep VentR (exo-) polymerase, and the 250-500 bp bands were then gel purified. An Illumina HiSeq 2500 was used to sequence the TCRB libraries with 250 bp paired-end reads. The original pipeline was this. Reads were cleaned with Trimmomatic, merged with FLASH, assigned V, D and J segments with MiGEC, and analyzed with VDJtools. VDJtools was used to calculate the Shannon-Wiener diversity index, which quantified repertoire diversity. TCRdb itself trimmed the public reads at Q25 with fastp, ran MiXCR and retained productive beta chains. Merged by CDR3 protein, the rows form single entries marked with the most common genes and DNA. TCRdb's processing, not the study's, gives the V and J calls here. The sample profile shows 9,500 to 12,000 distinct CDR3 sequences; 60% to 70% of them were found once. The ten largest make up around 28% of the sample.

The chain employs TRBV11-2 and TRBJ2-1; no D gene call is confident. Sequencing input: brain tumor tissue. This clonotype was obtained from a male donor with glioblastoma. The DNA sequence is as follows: TGTGTCCGCAGCTTACGTGGGTACAATGAGCAGTCCTTC. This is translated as CVRSLRGYNEQSF.